Sequencing of this TCR beta chain was carried out in a study of metastatic and nonmetastatic thyroid tumors. Study details: Blood and tumor or nodule tissue repertoires from malignant and benign thyroid patients were compared.

Study results and caveats: For both blood and tumor, malignant thyroid tumors reportedly showed significantly higher TCR beta diversity than benign nodules did.

Authors' data handling: Clinicopathological groups supplied CDR3 differences that were used to build a distant-metastasis classifier for papillary thyroid cancer. TCRdb re-called the PCR reads through MiXCR. The V and J calls and clone size are TCRdb's, not the authors'. The sample consists of around 9,000 clones, about 25% of them appearing once. All patients were untreated before thyroid surgery. The ends lost 6 bases at V and 10 bases at J; junction bases unmatched: 13. The CDR3 has 15 residues. This clone is labeled medium-sized. No antigen is known for it. V and J are TRBV12-3 or TRBV12-4 and TRBJ2-1; the match to TRBD2 covers 9 bases. The sequenced material came from adjacent normal tissue. The sequence was obtained from a female donor with papillary thyroid cancer or a benign thyroid nodule (not recorded which). Some clones in this sample may be carry-over from other donors' samples. CDR3 DNA sequence: TGTGCCAGCAGGGAAGCGGGAGGCCTTAGTTGGGAGCAGTTCTTC. As protein: CASREAGGLSWEQFF.